What follows are 12 T cell receptor beta chains derived from one specimen sequenced in a study of T cell repertoires in cytomegalovirus infection. TCRdb recomputed calls from the reads with MiXCR, one row per CDR3 protein. The sample yields roughly 640,000 distinct CDR3 sequences, around 24% seen once. Sequenced sample: CD8+ T cells from PBMCs. The receptor set was obtained from a human donor in good health (CMV status not recorded). Some clones in this sample may be carry-over from other donors' samples.

This clonotype was counted between two and nine times. The rearrangement joins TRBV27 to TRBJ2-4, with TRBD1 as a possible D gene (6 bases). The V end was cut by 5 bases, the J end by 1 base, with 9 bases between. Looked up from germline, CDR1 is MNHEY and CDR2 is SMNVEV (reference sequence). There are 14 residues in the CDR3. In nucleotides, the CDR3 is TGTGCCAGCAGTGTTCAGGGGGCCAAAAACATTCAGTACTTC. Its translation is CASSVQGAKNIQYF.

This clonotype was recorded many times. The chain carries TRBV7-2 and TRBJ2-4, with no clear D. The germline gives CDR1 SGHTA, CDR2 FQGNSA. The length of the CDR3 is 19 residues. V was clipped by 3 bases and J by 0 bases, with 21 bases between them. Written as DNA, the CDR3 is TGTGCCAGCAGCTTTCTCCCTGGATCCATTTATCAAGCCAAAAACATTCAGTACTTC. Residues: CASSFLPGSIYQAKNIQYF.

The genes are TRBV20-1 and TRBJ2-3; 8 nucleotides align to TRBD1. After removal of 3 bases from V and 2 bases from J, the junction contained 10 bases not matched to a gene. The CDR3 spans 16 residues. From germline, CDR1 is DFQATT and CDR2 SNEGSKA (reference sequence). In DNA form, the CDR3 reads TGCAGTGCTAGGAGGTTGACAGGGGATTTCACAGATACGCAGTATTTT. Protein sequence: CSARRLTGDFTDTQYF.

This rearrangement joins TRBV28 to TRBJ2-5; D could derive from TRBD1 or TRBD2 (5 bases each). Between the trimmed V and J ends, which lost 2 bases and 0 bases, there was a span of 10 bases. The CDR3 totals 15 residues. Germline values: CDR1 MDHEN, CDR2 SYDVKM. The chain's CDR3 is CASSLRGRYQETQYF. The CDR3 region has the DNA TGTGCCAGCAGTTTAAGGGGACGGTACCAAGAGACCCAGTACTTC. Filled out from reference TRBV28 and TRBJ2-5, the complete variable domain reads DVKVTQSSRYLVKRTGEKVFLECVQDMDHENMFWYRQDPGLGLRLIYFSYDVKMKEKGDIPEGYSVSREKKERFSLILESASTNQTSMYLCASSLRGRYQETQYFGPGTRLLVL.

This clonotype was picked up a small number of times. The chain joins TRBV28 to TRBJ2-3; TRBD1 agrees at 8 bases. The CDR3 length is 16 residues. Germline loops: CDR1 MDHEN, CDR2 SYDVKM. Trimming removed 3 bases from V and 6 bases from J; junction bases left unmatched: 11. The CDR3 sequence: CASSLVRTGNSDTQYF. The CDR3 DNA is TGTGCCAGCAGTTTGGTTAGGACAGGGAATTCGGATACGCAGTATTTT.

This clonotype occurred a few times. The rearrangement links TRBV29-1 to TRBJ1-2; TRBD1 matches at 10 bases. J gave up 0 bases and V 4 bases, and 8 bases lay outside the gene matches. Germline V gives CDR1 SQVTM, CDR2 ANQGSEA. This CDR3 contains 16 residues. Written as DNA, the CDR3 is TGCAGCGTTGTTACCCGGACAGGGGGGGCTAACTATGGCTACACCTTC. It translates to CSVVTRTGGANYGYTF.

This clonotype was observed at least ten times. The chain recombines TRBV7-2 with TRBJ1-2, with TRBD1 matching over 7 bases. Losses at the gene ends were 1 base for V and 6 bases for J; bases not matched to a gene: 14. The CDR3 totals 17 residues. Looked up from germline, CDR1 is SGHTA and CDR2 is FQGNSA. CDR3 protein: CASSLGYPPRQGDGYTF. The CDR3 bases are TGTGCCAGCAGCTTAGGGTACCCCCCGCGACAGGGAGATGGCTACACCTTC.

This rearrangement joins TRBV10-3 to TRBJ2-7, with no clear D. V lost 8 bases and J lost 6, with 11 bases in between. The CDR3 has 11 residues. CDR1 and CDR2 (germline): ENHRY, SYGVKD. CDR3 sequence (DNA): TGTGCCATCCTCTTAAAGGGCGAGCAGTACTTC. Its protein is CAILLKGEQYF.

A few counts support this clonotype. The chain joins TRBV6-2 or TRBV6-3 to TRBJ2-2; D unclear. Germline values: CDR1 MNHEY, CDR2 SVGEGT. The V and J ends lost 4 bases and 2 bases respectively, with 14 bases between them. The CDR3 loop spans 16 amino acids. CDR3 amino acids: CASSSWLERNTGELFF. CDR3 sequence (DNA): TGTGCCAGCAGTTCATGGTTGGAGCGCAACACCGGGGAGCTGTTTTTT.

This clonotype showed up just a few times. The CDR3 loop is CASSSYGQGARHYTF. CDR3 in DNA: TGTGCCAGCAGCTCCTATGGACAGGGGGCGCGACACTACACCTTC. This chain joins TRBV13 and TRBJ1-2; 11 nucleotides agree with TRBD1. The CDR3 is made up of 15 amino acids. V lost 4 bases and J lost 10; bases outside the gene matches: 11. Germline CDR1 and CDR2: PRHDT and FYEKMQ (reference sequence).

For this clonotype: This may be a read error: a much more frequent sequence differs by one nucleotide. The gene calls are TRBV7-9 and TRBJ2-2; possible D gene TRBD2, 5 bases. The CDR3 has 17 residues. Germline CDR1 SEHNR, CDR2 FQNEAQ (reference sequence). The CDR3 protein is CASSLASRKGKAGELLF. The CDR3, as DNA: TGTGCCAGCAGCTTAGCCTCTCGGAAAGGAAAAGCCGGGGAGCTGCTTTTT.

This clonotype has only a few counts. The V call is TRBV5-1, the J call TRBJ2-1; a weak D match, TRBD1 (5 bases). The CDR3 covers 13 residues. The germline V gene has CDR1 SGHRS and CDR2 YFSETQ. V shed 4 bases and J shed 10 bases, with 15 bases lying between them. The CDR3 sequence: CASSPLGVLEQFF. CDR3 sequence (DNA): TGCGCCAGCAGCCCATTAGGGGTCCTCGAGCAGTTCTTC.